Sequencing of this T cell receptor beta chain was carried out in a study of T cell repertoires in cytomegalovirus infection. For the study at large: It was the public TCR beta signatures that indicated both CMV infection and matching HLA type. Study-level points and caveats: Based on cumulative public TCR beta family frequency, carriers of CMV plus the relevant HLA were identified. Clonotypes of TCR beta that were HLA-C-restricted and CMV-specific dominated the ex vivo response.

In germline, CDR1 is SEHNR, CDR2 FQNEAQ (reference sequence). V lost 3 bases and J 7 bases, leaving 21 bases between the germline ends. The CDR3 totals 17 residues. This clonotype was observed a handful of times. Its antigen is unidentified. TCRdb recomputed calls from the reads with MiXCR, one row per CDR3 protein. The table has under 350,000 distinct CDR3 sequences, 9% to 9.5% seen once. The sequence was collected from a human donor in good health (CMV status not recorded). Some clones in this sample may be carry-over from other donors' samples. The V gene is TRBV7-9, the J gene TRBJ1-4, with TRBD1 as a possible D gene (5 bases). What was sequenced was PBMCs. This chain's CDR3 is CASSLRPVGQGSEKLFF. The CDR3 DNA sequence: TGTGCCAGCAGCTTGAGGCCTGTGGGTCAGGGAAGTGAAAAACTGTTTTTT.